The present entry profiles one TCR beta chain with its context. Original data processing: How many nucleated cells were present was estimated from reference gene primer amplification. Repertoires were generated with immunoSEQ multiplex PCR, while TCRdb's copy carries only in-frame clones and drops some. D and trimming were read from the DNA, whereas the V and J calls and clone size are those reported in that table. The table lists 150,000 to 180,000 clones, about 80% of them singletons, with roughly an eighth in the top ten. This sample is drawn from a study of blood T cell repertoires in COVID-19. Study background: COVID-19 samples, acute and convalescent, were from the United States, Italy and Spain. Sources were T cells, B-cell-depleted T cells, or PBMCs; the material itself was cDNA or gDNA.

Recruited during active infection, patients (from Seattle) were subsequently followed longitudinally. V was pared by 0 bases and J by 6 bases, with 11 bases between. The CDR3 length is 14 residues. CDR1 and CDR2 from the germline V gene are ENHRY and SYGVKD. Material for sequencing was peripheral blood. The TCR was taken from a woman aged 55-70 years with COVID-19, enrolled during active disease. The V and J genes are TRBV10-3 and TRBJ1-2, with unresolved D. This CDR3 is CAISESWSGDGYTF. The DNA for the CDR3 is TGTGCCATCAGTGAGTCGTGGTCTGGAGATGGCTACACCTTC.